This TCR beta chain was recorded in a study of T cell responses to AZD1222 COVID-19 vaccine. Background on the study: Researchers grouped second doses given at about 4 or about 12 weeks into one pool. Notes on the study in general: Seropositive status at baseline applied to only five to seven AZD1222 recipients.

The protocol was immunoSEQ multiplex PCR, while the TCRdb copy is restricted to in-frame clones and leaves out a portion. Of 150,000 to 180,000 clones in the sample, about nine tenths were seen once. This CDR3 spans 15 amino acids. Germline lookup yields CDR1 SGHDT and CDR2 YYEEEE. Trimming took off 2 bases at V and 4 bases at J, with 15 bases between the two ends. To note about this clone: Its specificity is not known.

The sequencing used peripheral blood, collected on day 0 of AZD1222 vaccination. The receptor's source is an adult in good health. The rearrangement joins TRBV5-6 to TRBJ1-1; D not resolved. The CDR3 region has the DNA TGTGCCAGCAGCTTTTTGCCCCTCGTGGGCACTGAAGCTTTCTTT. It yields the protein CASSFLPLVGTEAFF.